This entry lists 31 T cell receptor beta chains sequenced from one sample in a study of post-analysis software for immune sequencing data (dated by TCRdb to about 2015). No cognate antigen is known for these TCRs. Overall results and qualifications from the work: Significantly higher frequencies in patients than in controls were found for roughly 5 TRBV segments, including TRBV5-6, TRBV5-1 and TRBV20-1.

The library was obtained by PCR. The instrument given in TCRdb is Illumina HiSeq 2500. To reduce PCR and sequencing biases, unique molecular identifiers were incorporated into the TCR beta cDNA libraries. TCRdb reworked the public reads: Q25 trimming with fastp, MiXCR clone assembly, productive beta chains retained. Entries that share a CDR3 protein sequence are merged under the most common genes and DNA. The sample table records around 260,000 distinct CDR3 sequences; less than 40% of these occur just once. The top ten clones comprise 4% to 5.5% of the sample. The sequenced sample was blood. These receptors all stem from a girl between 10 and 17 years old with multiple sclerosis.

The V call is TRBV4-1, the J call TRBJ1-1; a possible D gene is TRBD1 (5 bases). The CDR3 runs 13 residues. Germline CDR1 and CDR2: MGHRA and YSYEKL. Trimming took 0 bases from V and 4 from J, leaving 6 bases between them. The CDR3 reads CASSQDGGTEAFF. The CDR3 DNA sequence: TGCGCCAGCAGCCAAGATGGGGGCACTGAAGCTTTCTTT.

This clonotype was seen only a few times. This may come from a read error, since a much larger clone is one base off. This chain uses TRBV29-1 with TRBJ2-3, with D unclear. Trimming cost V 0 bases and J 4 bases, with 5 bases left between them. Per the germline V gene, CDR1 is SQVTM and CDR2 is ANQGSEA. The CDR3 runs to 12 residues. The CDR3, as DNA: TGCAGCGTTGAAGAGCGGTCAGATACGCAGTATTTT. It codes for CSVEERSDTQYF.

This clonotype was observed at least ten times. The CDR3: CASSLGTGYQETQYF. In DNA form, the CDR3 reads TGCGCCAGCAGCTTGGGGACAGGGTACCAAGAGACCCAGTACTTC. J is TRBJ2-5 and V is TRBV5-1; 8 bases map to TRBD1. The trim removed 0 bases at V and 0 bases at J, leaving 1 base unmatched. The germline V gene encodes CDR1 SGHRS and CDR2 YFSETQ. The CDR3 contains 15 residues.

This clonotype has only a few counts. V usage is TRBV19 and J usage is TRBJ2-1; D may match TRBD1 or TRBD2 (6 bases each). Per germline, CDR1 LNHDA and CDR2 SQIVND (reference sequence). CDR3 length equals 16 residues. V lost 2 bases to trimming and J lost 7 bases, with 18 bases between them. The CDR3 DNA follows: TGTGCCAGTAGTATAATTCCAACGGGGGCACGGAATGAGCAGTTCTTC. Protein product: CASSIIPTGARNEQFF.

About this clonotype itself: This could be a read error, since a much larger clone is one nucleotide away. The chain combines TRBV7-9 with TRBJ2-5, with TRBD1 identical over 10 bases. V lost 6 bases and J lost 11; bases outside the gene matches: 15. This CDR3 spans 15 amino acids. Germline CDR1 is SEHNR and CDR2 is FQNEAQ (reference sequence). CDR3 bases: TGTGCCAGCAGTCCAGGACAGGGGGGGAACAATGAGCAGTACTTC. Protein: CASSPGQGGNNEQYF.

This clonotype was seen a handful of times. This chain uses TRBV20-1 with TRBJ2-3; TRBD2 agrees at 11 bases. CDR3 length equals 15 residues. Trimming removed 5 bases from V and 4 bases from J; junction bases left unmatched: 8. Germline V gene data show CDR1 as DFQATT and CDR2 as SNEGSKA (reference sequence). In nucleotides, the CDR3 is TGCAGTGCTCCCCGCACTAGCGGGAGCGCAGATACGCAGTATTTT. This gives the protein CSAPRTSGSADTQYF.

Of note for this clonotype: A much more abundant neighbour one base away suggests this may be a read error. J is TRBJ1-1 and V is TRBV7-3; 7 bases are shared with TRBD1. CDR1 is SGHTA and CDR2 is FQGTGA in the germline V gene. This CDR3 spans 13 amino acids. In DNA, the CDR3 is TGTACCAGCAGCTTACAGGGGCAGGCTGAAGCTTTCTTT. Its protein product is CTSSLQGQAEAFF.

This clonotype was picked up many times. The CDR3 region has the DNA TGTGCCAGCAGTAATGGGGCGGAAGGCTACACCTTC. It encodes CASSNGAEGYTF. The chain is built from TRBV6-4 and TRBJ1-2; perhaps TRBD1 as D (5 bases). Trimming removed 5 bases from V and 8 bases from J, with 12 bases in between. CDR1 is MRHNA and CDR2 is SNTAGT in the germline V gene. The CDR3 runs to 12 residues.

This clonotype has just one count. J is TRBJ1-1 and V is TRBV12-3 or TRBV12-4; D is unresolved. The V gene lost 8 bases and the J gene lost 6 bases, with 16 bases spanning the gap. The CDR3 sequence is 13 residues long. The CDR3 coding sequence is TGTGCCAGCGGCCAAGGTGGGTGGGCTGAAGCTTTCTTT. Translated: CASGQGGWAEAFF.

This clonotype was seen more than once but under ten times. The gene calls are TRBV20-1 and TRBJ2-7; 11 bases agree with TRBD2. The V gene end was trimmed by 4 bases and the J gene end by 7 bases; junction bases not matched to a gene: 21. The CDR3 runs to 18 residues. Looked up from germline, CDR1 is DFQATT and CDR2 is SNEGSKA (reference sequence). CDR3 nucleotide sequence: TGCAGTGCTACCTTACGACTAGCGGGGATACCTTACCTTTTAGAGCAGTACTTC. Protein product: CSATLRLAGIPYLLEQYF.

The chain has TRBV4-1 and TRBJ2-1; 13 bases are a match to TRBD2. The CDR3 totals 16 residues. Losses at the gene ends were 4 bases for V and 5 bases for J; bases not matched to a gene: 5. Germline V gene sequence: CDR1 MGHRA, CDR2 YSYEKL. The CDR3, as DNA: TGCGCCAGCAGCCGAGGACTAGCGGGAGCCAACAATGAGCAGTTCTTC. This codes for CASSRGLAGANNEQFF.

This clonotype showed up just a few times. The chain employs TRBV29-1 and TRBJ2-3; possible D gene TRBD2, 7 bases. Between the trimmed V and J ends, which lost 2 bases and 2 bases, there was a span of 20 bases. The CDR3 runs to 17 residues. Germline-derived CDR1 and CDR2 are SQVTM and ANQGSEA. The CDR3 DNA sequence: TGCAGCGTTGAACGCCTTCGGGGGGCAGGCCACACAGATACGCAGTATTTT. Amino acid sequence: CSVERLRGAGHTDTQYF.

The V gene is TRBV20-1, the J gene TRBJ2-3, with no clear D. Germline CDR1 DFQATT, CDR2 SNEGSKA (reference sequence). The length of the CDR3 is 14 residues. Trimming removed 1 base at V and 4 bases at J, with 12 bases between. CDR3 sequence: CSARVGLDPDTQYF. DNA of the CDR3: TGCAGTGCTAGAGTCGGTCTAGATCCAGATACGCAGTATTTT.

This clonotype was counted ten times or more. The chain couples TRBV19 to TRBJ2-1; 7 nucleotides agree with TRBD2. CDR1 and CDR2 from the germline V gene are LNHDA and SQIVND (reference sequence). This CDR3 spans 15 amino acids. After removal of 0 bases from V and 8 bases from J, the junction contained 7 bases not matched to a gene. The CDR3 spells CASSIEEAGVDEQFF. The CDR3 DNA is TGTGCCAGTAGTATAGAAGAGGCGGGGGTCGATGAGCAGTTCTTC.

This clonotype was seen ten or more times. The V and J genes are TRBV20-1 and TRBJ2-5; TRBD1 is a possible D gene (6 bases). V was cut by 6 bases and J by 5 bases, with 19 bases left in between. Germline V CDR1 and CDR2: DFQATT, SNEGSKA (reference sequence). The CDR3 loop spans 14 amino acids. CDR3 residues: CSATRDTGRETQYF. CDR3 sequence (DNA): TGCAGTGCCACGAGGGACACCGGAAGGGAGACCCAGTACTTC.

The chain uses TRBV10-3 and TRBJ2-7, with D perhaps TRBD2 (6 bases). Germline V gene lookup returns CDR1 ENHRY and CDR2 SYGVKD. With 3 bases removed from V and 3 bases from J, the gap between germline ends came to 12 bases. The length of the CDR3 is 14 residues. As DNA, the CDR3 is TGTGCCATCAGTGAAGATCGGGGGATCTACGAGCAGTACTTC. It is translated as CAISEDRGIYEQYF.

This clonotype was seen many times. The rearrangement uses TRBV7-9 and TRBJ2-7, with 9 bases lining up with TRBD2. The V gene end was trimmed by 2 bases and the J gene end by 5 bases; junction bases not matched to a gene: 7. Germline lookup yields CDR1 SEHNR and CDR2 FQNEAQ (reference sequence). The CDR3 totals 15 residues. CDR3 DNA: TGTGCCAGCAGCTTACTCGCCGCGGGAGGGGACGAGCAGTACTTC. It specifies CASSLLAAGGDEQYF.

This clonotype was found once. Compared with germline, one end of the junction differs, possibly owing to a read error. The chain recombines TRBV28 with TRBJ1-1; D perhaps matches TRBD1 (6 bases). The CDR3 runs to 14 residues. Germline CDR1 is MDHEN and CDR2 is SYDVKM. In DNA, the CDR3 is TGTGTCAGCCGTGGGGGGGCGGGGAACACTGAAGCTTTCTTT. Its translation: CVSRGGAGNTEAFF.

This chain connects TRBV3-1 to TRBJ2-1, with 10 nucleotides matching TRBD2. There are 16 residues in the CDR3. After removal of 0 bases from V and 4 bases from J, the junction contained 3 bases not matched to a gene. Germline V gene sequence: CDR1 LGHDT, CDR2 YNNKEL (reference sequence). The CDR3 region is CASSQERTSGYNEQFF. The CDR3 bases are TGTGCCAGCAGCCAAGAGAGGACTAGCGGATACAATGAGCAGTTCTTC.

The chain has TRBV19 and TRBJ2-7, with 9 nucleotides matching TRBD2. This CDR3 is 15 amino acids long. V dropped 5 bases and J dropped 3; count of bases not matched to a gene: 8. Germline V gene data show CDR1 as LNHDA and CDR2 as SQIVND (reference sequence). CDR3 amino acids: CASSFGAGGHYEQYF. CDR3 bases: TGTGCCAGTAGTTTCGGAGCGGGAGGCCACTACGAGCAGTACTTC.

This clonotype was counted only a few times. The rearrangement links TRBV13 to TRBJ1-3, with D hard to call. The ends were cut back, 4 bases at V and 0 bases at J, with 10 bases in the middle. Germline CDR1 reads PRHDT; CDR2 reads FYEKMQ (reference sequence). CDR3 length: 15 residues. CDR3 loop: CASSYDLDSGNTIYF. The CDR3 nucleotides read TGTGCCAGCAGCTACGACCTCGACTCTGGAAACACCATATATTTT.

The rearrangement links TRBV5-1 to TRBJ1-1, with TRBD1 identical over 7 bases. V shed 3 bases and J 1 base; nucleotides not matched to a gene: 6. Germline V gene sequence: CDR1 SGHRS, CDR2 YFSETQ. The CDR3 has 15 residues. This chain's CDR3 is CASSSMTGKNTEAFF. The CDR3 nucleotides are TGCGCCAGCAGCTCGATGACAGGGAAGAACACTGAAGCTTTCTTT.

This clonotype has more than one count but fewer than ten. The rearrangement uses TRBV27 and TRBJ1-1, with D uncertain. The CDR3 is 13 amino acids. V lost 3 bases and J lost 1, with 6 bases in between. Germline CDR1 MNHEY, CDR2 SMNVEV (reference sequence). CDR3 nucleotide sequence: TGTGCCAGCAGTTTCTCACCGAACACTGAAGCTTTCTTT. Translation gives CASSFSPNTEAFF.

This clonotype has a handful of counts. It may be a read error: a sequence one base away is much more abundant. V usage is TRBV27 and J usage is TRBJ1-2, with a weak D call TRBD1 (5 bases). Looked up from germline, CDR1 is MNHEY and CDR2 is SMNVEV (reference sequence). The length of the CDR3 is 13 residues. CDR3 bases: TGTGCCAGCAGGTTATCCGGGGCGAATGGCTACACCTTC. Its protein product is CASRLSGANGYTF.

The chain is built from TRBV11-3 and TRBJ2-7; 11 bases are a match to TRBD2. The J call is doubtful: the DNA matches TRBJ2-5 better. This CDR3 contains 17 residues. From germline, CDR1 is SGHNT and CDR2 YENEEA. The CDR3 protein is CASSLDPTSGIGETQYF. CDR3 nucleotides: TGTGCCAGCAGCTTAGATCCGACTAGCGGGATTGGAGAGACCCAGTACTTC.

In this sample, this clonotype turned up many times. The chain recombines TRBV12-3 or TRBV12-4 with TRBJ2-4; 8 bases agree with TRBD2. CDR3 size: 16 residues. The ends lost 6 bases at V and 0 bases at J; junction bases unmatched: 7. In DNA, the CDR3 is TGTGCCAGCAGACCCGGGGGGGCACTAGCCAAAAACATTCAGTACTTC. This codes for CASRPGGALAKNIQYF.

The genes are TRBV12-3 or TRBV12-4 and TRBJ1-2; the D is unclear. This CDR3 comprises 12 residues. V was shortened by 3 bases and J by 3 bases, with 5 bases between the two germline ends. The CDR3 loop is CASSFADYGYTF. The CDR3 DNA is TGTGCCAGCAGTTTTGCGGACTATGGCTACACCTTC.

This clonotype was seen ten or more times. The chain recombines TRBV27 with TRBJ1-6; D is ambiguous. Trimming took 4 bases from V and 0 from J, leaving 13 bases between them. Germline V CDR1 and CDR2: MNHEY, SMNVEV (reference sequence). CDR3 length: 17 amino acids. The CDR3, as DNA: TGTGCCAGCAGTTCCTCCCCGAGTTTCTCCTATAATTCACCCCTCCACTTT. This encodes CASSSSPSFSYNSPLHF.

This clonotype was seen only once. One end of the junction is discordant with germline, which a read error may explain. V is TRBV9 and J is TRBJ1-5; 8 bases are a match to TRBD1. CDR1 is SGDLS and CDR2 is YYNGEE in the germline V gene. This CDR3 contains 16 residues. DNA of the CDR3: TGTGCCAGCAGCGTAGGCACAGGGGGAGGCAATCGGCCCCAGCATTTT. This sequence encodes CASSVGTGGGNRPQHF.

A remark on this clonotype: One base away lies a much larger clone, so this may be a sequencing read error. V is TRBV25-1 and J is TRBJ2-5, with 7 bases that match TRBD2. The CDR3 covers 15 residues. V lost 3 bases and J lost 11; bases outside the gene matches: 15. The germline V gene has CDR1 MGHDK and CDR2 SYGVNS. The CDR3 sequence is CASSEVRDYSGEQYF. CDR3 DNA: TGTGCCAGCAGTGAGGTACGGGACTACTCCGGGGAGCAGTACTTC.

The chain joins TRBV6-1 to TRBJ2-2; D unresolved. CDR1 is MNHNS and CDR2 is SASEGT in the germline V gene. The V end lost 4 bases, the J end lost 3 bases, and 6 bases lay between the germline ends. This CDR3 contains 13 residues. The CDR3 region is CASSASDTGELFF. CDR3 coding DNA: TGTGCCAGCAGTGCCTCAGACACCGGGGAGCTGTTTTTT.